This T cell receptor (beta chain) is from a study of T cells in localized non-small cell lung cancer. The protocol was immunoSEQ multiplex PCR, while the TCRdb copy is restricted to in-frame clones and leaves out a portion. This table has approximately 43,000 clones, roughly nine tenths appearing once. The CDR3 is 16 residues long. Germline CDR1 and CDR2: SNHLY and FYNNEI. Deletions cut 10 bases from V and 7 bases from J, with 25 bases between. A word on this clone: Its matching antigen is unknown.

Notes on the study in general: Blood T cell density predicted longer survival; adjacent-lung clonality, shorter. Tumor showed lower T cell clonality than uninvolved adjacent lung, where it was highest. Turning up in adjacent lung were a median approximately 50 of the top 100 tumor clones.

The chain couples TRBV2 to TRBJ1-4, with D tentatively TRBD1 (6 bases). The sequence was collected from a woman aged 18 to 55 with stage III lung adenocarcinoma. Sequenced material: peripheral blood, taken before any cancer treatment. The CDR3 nucleotides are TGTGCCACCAAACTTCTAGCCCGGGGGGCATCTGAAAAACTGTTTTTT. Amino acid sequence: CATKLLARGASEKLFF.